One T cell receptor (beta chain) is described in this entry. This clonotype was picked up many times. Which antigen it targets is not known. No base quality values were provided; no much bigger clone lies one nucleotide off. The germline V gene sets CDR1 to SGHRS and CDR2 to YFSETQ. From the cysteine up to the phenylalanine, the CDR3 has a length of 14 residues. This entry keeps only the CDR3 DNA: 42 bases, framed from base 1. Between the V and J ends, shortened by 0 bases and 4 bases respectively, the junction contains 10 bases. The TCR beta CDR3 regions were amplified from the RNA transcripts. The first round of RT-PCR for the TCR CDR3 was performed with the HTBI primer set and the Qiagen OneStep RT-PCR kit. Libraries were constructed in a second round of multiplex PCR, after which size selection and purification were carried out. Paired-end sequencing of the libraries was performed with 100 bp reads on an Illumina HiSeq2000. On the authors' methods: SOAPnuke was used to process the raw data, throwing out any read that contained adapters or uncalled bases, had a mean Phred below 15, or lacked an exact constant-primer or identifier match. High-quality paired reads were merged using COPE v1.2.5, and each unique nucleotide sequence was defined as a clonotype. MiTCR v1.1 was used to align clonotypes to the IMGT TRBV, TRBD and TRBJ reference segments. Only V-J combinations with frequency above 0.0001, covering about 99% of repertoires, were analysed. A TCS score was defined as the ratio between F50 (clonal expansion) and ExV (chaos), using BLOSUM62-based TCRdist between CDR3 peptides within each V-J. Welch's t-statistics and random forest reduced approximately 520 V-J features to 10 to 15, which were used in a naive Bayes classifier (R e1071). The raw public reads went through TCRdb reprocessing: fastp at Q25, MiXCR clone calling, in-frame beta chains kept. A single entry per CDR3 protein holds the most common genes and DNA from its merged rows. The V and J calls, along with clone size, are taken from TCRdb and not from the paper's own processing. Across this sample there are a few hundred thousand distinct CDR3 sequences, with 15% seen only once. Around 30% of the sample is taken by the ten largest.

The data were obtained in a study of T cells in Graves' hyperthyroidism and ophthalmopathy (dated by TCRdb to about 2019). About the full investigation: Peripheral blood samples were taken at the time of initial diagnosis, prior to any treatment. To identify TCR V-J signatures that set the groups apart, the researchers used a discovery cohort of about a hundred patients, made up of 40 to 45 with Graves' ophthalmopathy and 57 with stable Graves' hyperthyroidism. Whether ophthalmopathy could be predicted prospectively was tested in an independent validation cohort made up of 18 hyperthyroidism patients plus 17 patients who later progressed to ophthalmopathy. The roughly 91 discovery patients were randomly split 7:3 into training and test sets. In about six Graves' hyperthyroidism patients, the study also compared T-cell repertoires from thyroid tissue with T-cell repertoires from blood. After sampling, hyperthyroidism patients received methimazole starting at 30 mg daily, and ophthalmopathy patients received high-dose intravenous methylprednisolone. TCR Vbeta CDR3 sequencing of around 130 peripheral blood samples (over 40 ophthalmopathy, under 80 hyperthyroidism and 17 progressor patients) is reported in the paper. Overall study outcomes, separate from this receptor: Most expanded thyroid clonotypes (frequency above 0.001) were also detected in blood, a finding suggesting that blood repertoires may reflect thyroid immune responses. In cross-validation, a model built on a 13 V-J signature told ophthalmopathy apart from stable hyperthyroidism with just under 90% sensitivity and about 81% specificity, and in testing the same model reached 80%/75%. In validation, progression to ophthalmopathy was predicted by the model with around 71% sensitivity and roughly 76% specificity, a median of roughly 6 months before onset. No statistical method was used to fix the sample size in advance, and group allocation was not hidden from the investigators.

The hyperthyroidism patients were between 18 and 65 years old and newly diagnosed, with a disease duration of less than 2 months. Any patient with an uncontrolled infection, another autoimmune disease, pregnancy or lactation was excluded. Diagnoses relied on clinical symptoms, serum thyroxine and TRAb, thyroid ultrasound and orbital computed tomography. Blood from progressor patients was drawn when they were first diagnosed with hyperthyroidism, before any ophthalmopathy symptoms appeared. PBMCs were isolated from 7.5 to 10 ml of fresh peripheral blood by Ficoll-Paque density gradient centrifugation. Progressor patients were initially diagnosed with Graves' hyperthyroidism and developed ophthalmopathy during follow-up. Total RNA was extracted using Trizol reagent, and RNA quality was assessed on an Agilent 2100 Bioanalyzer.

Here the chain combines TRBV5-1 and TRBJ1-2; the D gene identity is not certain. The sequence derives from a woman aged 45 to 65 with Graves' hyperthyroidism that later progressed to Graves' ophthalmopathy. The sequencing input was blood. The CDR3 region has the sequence CASSLEDSIYGYTF. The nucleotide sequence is TGCGCCAGCAGCTTGGAGGATTCTATCTATGGCTACACCTTC.